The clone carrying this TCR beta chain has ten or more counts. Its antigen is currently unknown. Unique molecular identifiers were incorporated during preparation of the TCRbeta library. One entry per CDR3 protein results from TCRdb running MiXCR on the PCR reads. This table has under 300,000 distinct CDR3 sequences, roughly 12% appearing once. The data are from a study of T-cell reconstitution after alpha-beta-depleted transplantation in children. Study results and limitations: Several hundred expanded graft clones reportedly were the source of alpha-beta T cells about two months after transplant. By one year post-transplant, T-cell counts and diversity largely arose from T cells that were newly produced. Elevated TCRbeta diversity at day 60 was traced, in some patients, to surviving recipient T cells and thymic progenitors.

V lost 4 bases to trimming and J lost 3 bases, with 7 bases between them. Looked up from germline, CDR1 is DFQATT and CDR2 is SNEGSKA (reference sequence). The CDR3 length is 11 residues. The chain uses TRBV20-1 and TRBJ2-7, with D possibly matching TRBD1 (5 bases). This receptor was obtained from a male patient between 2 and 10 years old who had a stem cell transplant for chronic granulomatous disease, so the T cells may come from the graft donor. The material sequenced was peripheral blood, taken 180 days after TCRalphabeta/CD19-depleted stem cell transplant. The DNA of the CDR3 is TGCAGTGCTAAAGACAGCTACGAGCAGTACTTC. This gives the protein CSAKDSYEQYF.